This T cell receptor beta chain emerged from a study of OX40 agonist ivuxolimab in advanced cancers. Study details: Six ivuxolimab dose levels, 0.01 to 10 mg/kg, were given intravenously every 2 weeks.

This table comes from immunoSEQ multiplex PCR, and its TCRdb copy is limited to in-frame clones, with some not included. The sample shows about 63,000 clones, roughly 76% of them seen only once. This clone was observed a few times. The sample in question was CD4+ or CD8+ T cells sorted from blood, obtained in a trial of the OX40 agonist ivuxolimab. This receptor was obtained from an adult with an advanced solid tumor such as melanoma, head and neck, liver or kidney cancer.

As DNA, the CDR3 is TGTGCCAGCAGTGAATTGGGTGACAGCTATCAGCCCCAGCATTTT. Its translation: CASSELGDSYQPQHF. V and J are TRBV6-1 and TRBJ1-5; D possibly corresponds to TRBD1 (5 bases). Germline V gene sequence: CDR1 MNHNS, CDR2 SASEGT. The CDR3 loop spans 15 amino acids. V gave up 2 bases and J gave up 5 bases, with 13 bases separating them.